This record concerns one TCR beta chain sequence. Its antigen is as yet unknown. Repertoires were generated with immunoSEQ multiplex PCR, while TCRdb's copy carries only in-frame clones and drops some. In the table there are 700,000 to 950,000 clones, 90% to 97% of which are singletons. This record belongs to a study of shared clonotypes between healthy human individuals. Naive CD8 cells were CD45RO-negative, positively selected for CCR7, excluding terminally differentiated effector memory CD45RA+ cells. CDR3 length: 19 residues. Deletions cut 0 bases from V and 3 bases from J, with 24 bases between. The V gene's germline CDR1 is SGDLS and CDR2 YYNGEE. Study-wide results and caveats: Sorted-subset sequencing was shown by rarefaction to be incomplete despite large depth.

Sequences were obtained from naive CD8+ T cells sorted from blood. This sequence joins TRBV9 and TRBJ1-2; D not resolved. This TCR was recovered from a man in his thirties or forties in good health. The CDR3 loop is CASSVAREIVSLKHYGYTF. CDR3 coding DNA: TGTGCCAGCAGCGTAGCGAGGGAGATCGTTAGCCTAAAACACTATGGCTACACCTTC.